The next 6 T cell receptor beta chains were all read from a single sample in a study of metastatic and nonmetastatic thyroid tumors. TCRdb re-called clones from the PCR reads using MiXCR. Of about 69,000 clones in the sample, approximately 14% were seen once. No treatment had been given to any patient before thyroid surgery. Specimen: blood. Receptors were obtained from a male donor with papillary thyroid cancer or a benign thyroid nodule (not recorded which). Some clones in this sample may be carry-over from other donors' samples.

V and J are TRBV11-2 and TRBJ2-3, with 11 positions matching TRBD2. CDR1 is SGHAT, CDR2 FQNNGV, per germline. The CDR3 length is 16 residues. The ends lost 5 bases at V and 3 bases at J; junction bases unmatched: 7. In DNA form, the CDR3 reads TGTGCCAGCAGCATCATAGCGGGAGGGGCAACAGATACGCAGTATTTT. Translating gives CASSIIAGGATDTQYF.

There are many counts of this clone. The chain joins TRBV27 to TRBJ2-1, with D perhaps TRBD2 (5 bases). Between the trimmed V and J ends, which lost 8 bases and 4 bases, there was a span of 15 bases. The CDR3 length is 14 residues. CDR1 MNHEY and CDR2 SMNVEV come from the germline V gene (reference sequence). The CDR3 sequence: CASASGSGYNEQFF. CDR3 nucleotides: TGTGCCAGCGCCAGCGGATCCGGGTACAATGAGCAGTTCTTC.

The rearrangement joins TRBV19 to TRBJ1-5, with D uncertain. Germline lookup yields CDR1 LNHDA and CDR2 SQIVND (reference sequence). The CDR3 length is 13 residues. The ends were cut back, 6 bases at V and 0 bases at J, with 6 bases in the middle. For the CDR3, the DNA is TGTGCCAGTAGAACAGATAGCAATCAGCCCCAGCATTTT. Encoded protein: CASRTDSNQPQHF.

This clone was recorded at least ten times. The CDR3 bases are TGTGCCAGCAGTGCATCGAGTAAGGGTGGAAACACCATATATTTT. It is translated as CASSASSKGGNTIYF. The chain combines TRBV2 with TRBJ1-3, with no clear D. The CDR3 totals 15 residues. From germline, CDR1 is SNHLY and CDR2 FYNNEI. V was clipped by 4 bases and J by 3 bases, with 13 bases between them. Variable domain in full (rest from reference TRBV2 and TRBJ1-3): EPEVTQTPSHQVTQMGQEVILRCVPISNHLYFYWYRQILGQKVEFLVSFYNNEISEKSEIFDDQFSVERPDGSNFTLKIRSTKLEDSAMYFCASSASSKGGNTIYFGEGSWLTVV.

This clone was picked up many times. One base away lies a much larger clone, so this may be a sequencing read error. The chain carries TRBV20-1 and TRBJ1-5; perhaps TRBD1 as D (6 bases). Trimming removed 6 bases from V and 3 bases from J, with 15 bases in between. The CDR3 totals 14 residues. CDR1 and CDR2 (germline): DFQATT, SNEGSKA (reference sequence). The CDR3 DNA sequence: TGCAGTGCCAGGGGAGGGGCAGACAATCAGCCCCAGCATTTT. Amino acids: CSARGGADNQPQHF.

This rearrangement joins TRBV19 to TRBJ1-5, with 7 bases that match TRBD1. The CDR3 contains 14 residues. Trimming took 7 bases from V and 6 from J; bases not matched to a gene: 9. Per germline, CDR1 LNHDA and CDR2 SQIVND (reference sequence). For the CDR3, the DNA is TGTGCCAGTACCAGCCAACAGGGGAGTCAGCCCCAGCATTTT. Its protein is CASTSQQGSQPQHF.